This is a list of T cell receptor beta chains from one sample in a study of untreated major depressive disorder. The repertoire was sequenced with immunoSEQ multiplex PCR; TCRdb's copy has only in-frame clones and lacks some. Among 20,000 or so clones listed, more than 75% were seen once. The sample taken for sequencing was CD4+ T cells from PBMCs. The origin of the receptors is a woman between 25 and 40 years old in good health. The CDR3 runs from the conserved cysteine through the conserved F or W. D genes are given only for firm matches. Clone size is given for some rows only: seen once, a few or many times, or a class if the clone is expanded.

-	TRBV30	few	TRBJ1-1	CAWSVSAGTEAFF	TGTGCCTGGAGTGTTTCAGCTGGCACTGAAGCTTTCTTT
-	TRBV6-6	-	TRBJ2-7	CASSRKLLPNYEQYF	TGTGCCAGCAGTCGTAAGCTCCTTCCCAACTACGAGCAGTACTTC
TRBD2	TRBV9	-	TRBJ2-3	CASSVVGGATADTQYF	TGTGCCAGCAGCGTAGTCGGGGGGGCTACGGCAGATACGCAGTATTTT
-	TRBV11-2	-	TRBJ1-6	CASRTFKGSGYNSPLHF	TGTGCCAGCAGAACCTTCAAGGGCAGCGGGTATAATTCACCCCTCCACTTT
-	TRBV18	-	TRBJ2-5	CASSPGGSPQETQYF	TGTGCCAGCTCACCAGGCGGGTCGCCCCAAGAGACCCAGTACTTC
TRBD1	TRBV14	-	TRBJ1-6	CASSDRDNSPLHF	TGTGCCAGCAGCGACAGGGATAATTCACCCCTCCACTTT
-	TRBV7-3	-	TRBJ2-3	CASSSGPGPRDTQYF	TGTGCCAGCAGCTCGGGACCGGGCCCTAGGGATACGCAGTATTTT
TRBD1	TRBV29-1	-	TRBJ2-1	CSADREVDEQFF	TGCAGCGCGGACAGGGAGGTTGATGAGCAGTTCTTC
-	TRBV28	-	TRBJ1-2	CASAFLNGYTF	TGTGCCAGCGCTTTTTTGAATGGCTACACCTTC
-	TRBV15	once	TRBJ2-1	CATKQGLFVNEQFF	TGTGCCACCAAACAGGGACTGTTTGTGAATGAGCAGTTCTTC
TRBD2	TRBV2	-	TRBJ2-7	CASSEIVGLASEQYF	TGTGCCAGCAGTGAAATTGTCGGACTAGCCTCCGAGCAGTACTTC
TRBD2	TRBV11-3	-	TRBJ2-3	CASSLTSGLSTDTQYF	TGTGCCAGCAGCTTGACTAGCGGGTTGAGCACAGATACGCAGTATTTT
-	TRBV5-4	-	TRBJ1-1	CASSLGLDTEAFF	TGTGCCAGCAGCTTGGGGTTGGACACTGAAGCTTTCTTT
-	TRBV7-8	-	TRBJ2-7	CASSLDTLYEQYF	TGTGCCAGCAGCTTAGACACGCTATACGAGCAGTACTTC
-	TRBV5-8	-	TRBJ1-5	CASSLDQLNQPQHF	TGTGCCAGCAGCTTGGACCAGCTTAATCAGCCCCAGCATTTT
-	TRBV12-5	-	TRBJ2-2	CASGHGIGELFF	TGTGCTAGTGGTCACGGGATCGGGGAGCTGTTTTTT
TRBD1	TRBV6-5	-	TRBJ1-4	CASSLWTGYEKLFF	TGTGCCAGCAGCCTTTGGACAGGGTATGAAAAACTGTTTTTT
TRBD2	TRBV7-3	-	TRBJ2-3	CASSLGLAGVDTQYF	TGTGCCAGCAGCTTAGGGCTAGCGGGAGTGGATACGCAGTATTTT
TRBD1	TRBV7-2	-	TRBJ2-1	CASSPRDRVGNEQFF	TGTGCCAGCAGCCCCCGGGACAGGGTGGGAAATGAGCAGTTCTTC
TRBD2	TRBV2	-	TRBJ2-1	CASSNQGLASNNEQFF	TGTGCCAGCAGCAATCAGGGACTAGCTTCCAACAATGAGCAGTTCTTC
-	TRBV7-2	-	TRBJ2-7	CASSLDRTSSYEQYF	TGTGCCAGCAGCCTCGACAGGACAAGCTCCTACGAGCAGTACTTC
TRBD1	TRBV19	few	TRBJ2-7	CASSIGTGFSYEQYF	TGTGCCAGTAGTATAGGGACAGGGTTCTCCTACGAGCAGTACTTC
-	TRBV30	few	TRBJ1-1	CAWSDPRRGNTEAFF	TGTGCCTGGAGTGACCCCCGGAGAGGAAACACTGAAGCTTTCTTT
-	TRBV6-5	-	TRBJ2-3	CASSYSISTDTQYF	TGTGCCAGCAGTTACTCGATCAGCACAGATACGCAGTATTTT
-	TRBV7-3	-	TRBJ2-5	CASSLNTGAQQETQYF	TGTGCCAGCAGCTTAAACACGGGGGCGCAACAAGAGACCCAGTACTTC
-	TRBV10-3	-	TRBJ2-3	CAISSGAASTDTQYF	TGTGCCATCAGTTCCGGGGCGGCTAGCACAGATACGCAGTATTTT
TRBD2	TRBV5-1	-	TRBJ2-3	CASSLASGYTDTQYF	TGCGCCAGCAGCTTGGCTAGCGGATACACAGATACGCAGTATTTT
TRBD2	TRBV28	-	TRBJ2-7	CASSLYTSGTYEQYF	TGTGCCAGCAGTTTATACACTAGCGGAACCTACGAGCAGTACTTC
TRBD1	TRBV2	-	TRBJ2-5	CASSETGGRETQYF	TGTGCCAGCAGTGAGACAGGGGGCCGAGAGACCCAGTACTTC
-	TRBV6-1	-	TRBJ2-1	CASSASANNEQFF	TGTGCCAGCAGTGCGAGCGCAAACAATGAGCAGTTCTTC
-	TRBV7-2	-	TRBJ1-3	CASSLRGADLGNTIYF	TGTGCCAGCAGCTTACGGGGGGCCGATCTGGGAAACACCATATATTTT
-	TRBV28	-	TRBJ2-7	CASSLISRGDFYEQYF	TGTGCCAGCAGTTTGATAAGTCGAGGGGATTTCTACGAGCAGTACTTC
-	TRBV30	-	TRBJ2-1	CAWTIRPGEQFF	TGTGCCTGGACAATAAGGCCGGGGGAGCAGTTCTTC
-	TRBV9	-	TRBJ2-7	CASSVGGTGYEQYF	TGTGCCAGCAGCGTAGGAGGGACGGGATACGAGCAGTACTTC
-	TRBV27	few	TRBJ1-2	CASTSLDRDDGYTF	TGTGCCAGCACCTCTCTCGACCGGGACGATGGCTACACCTTC
TRBD2	TRBV5-4	-	TRBJ2-3	CASSLESSGTQYF	TGTGCCAGCAGCTTGGAGTCTAGCGGGACGCAGTATTTT
-	TRBV5-6	-	TRBJ1-4	CASSGTSHATNEKLFF	TGTGCCAGCAGCGGGACATCTCACGCAACTAATGAAAAACTGTTTTTT
TRBD1	TRBV18	-	TRBJ2-1	CASGPGTAHNEQFF	TGTGCCAGCGGTCCCGGGACAGCGCACAATGAGCAGTTCTTC
TRBD2	TRBV5-6	-	TRBJ2-1	CASSGREDQKYNEQFF	TGTGCCAGCAGCGGCCGGGAGGACCAAAAGTACAATGAGCAGTTCTTC
-	TRBV25-1	-	TRBJ1-2	CASRAGTLGRGYTF	TGTGCCAGCAGGGCCGGGACCCTCGGGAGGGGCTACACCTTC
TRBD2	TRBV27	-	TRBJ2-3	CASSPLGWASGGTDTQYF	TGTGCCAGCAGTCCATTAGGGTGGGCTAGCGGGGGCACAGATACGCAGTATTTT
TRBD2	TRBV27	-	TRBJ2-1	CASSLGEGYNEQFF	TGTGCCAGCAGTTTGGGGGAGGGCTACAATGAGCAGTTCTTC
TRBD2	TRBV7-8	once	TRBJ2-7	CASSPPGSGSQAEQYF	TGTGCCAGCAGCCCCCCGGGAAGCGGGAGTCAGGCCGAGCAGTACTTC
-	TRBV4-3	-	TRBJ2-5	CASSQAVPGGQETQYF	TGCGCCAGCAGCCAAGCTGTCCCTGGGGGCCAAGAGACCCAGTACTTC
TRBD2	TRBV7-7	-	TRBJ2-1	CASSPAGGITTYNEQFF	TGTGCCAGCAGCCCAGCGGGAGGCATAACAACCTACAATGAGCAGTTCTTC
-	TRBV15	-	TRBJ1-2	CATSRDSGGAYGYTF	TGTGCCACCAGCAGAGATTCGGGAGGAGCCTATGGCTACACCTTC
TRBD1	TRBV4-1	-	TRBJ1-5	CASSQGTGNQPQHF	TGCGCCAGCAGTCAGGGGACAGGGAATCAGCCCCAGCATTTT
-	TRBV10-3	-	TRBJ2-7	CAIGYQQGEQYF	TGTGCCATCGGGTACCAGCAGGGTGAGCAGTACTTC
TRBD2	TRBV4-3	-	TRBJ2-7	CASSLGLAVSYEQYF	TGCGCCAGCAGCCTGGGACTAGCGGTATCCTACGAGCAGTACTTC
-	TRBV29-1	-	TRBJ2-5	CSVDLVFAETQYF	TGCAGCGTTGATTTGGTATTTGCAGAGACCCAGTACTTC
-	TRBV20-1	-	TRBJ2-1	CSAGPYREQFF	TGCAGTGCTGGACCCTACCGGGAGCAGTTCTTC
-	TRBV18	-	TRBJ2-5	CASSPLQETQYF	TGTGCCAGCTCACCGCTACAAGAGACCCAGTACTTC
-	TRBV5-8	-	TRBJ2-7	CASSSSSYEQYF	TGTGCCAGCAGCTCGAGCTCCTACGAGCAGTACTTC
TRBD1	TRBV9	-	TRBJ2-7	CASSVGQATYEQYF	TGTGCCAGCAGCGTTGGACAGGCGACCTACGAGCAGTACTTC
-	TRBV7-2	-	TRBJ2-7	CASSGGGSAYEQYF	TGTGCCAGCAGCGGGGGCGGGAGTGCCTACGAGCAGTACTTC
-	TRBV10-2	-	TRBJ2-3	CASSSTDTQYF	TGCGCCAGCAGTAGCACAGATACGCAGTATTTT